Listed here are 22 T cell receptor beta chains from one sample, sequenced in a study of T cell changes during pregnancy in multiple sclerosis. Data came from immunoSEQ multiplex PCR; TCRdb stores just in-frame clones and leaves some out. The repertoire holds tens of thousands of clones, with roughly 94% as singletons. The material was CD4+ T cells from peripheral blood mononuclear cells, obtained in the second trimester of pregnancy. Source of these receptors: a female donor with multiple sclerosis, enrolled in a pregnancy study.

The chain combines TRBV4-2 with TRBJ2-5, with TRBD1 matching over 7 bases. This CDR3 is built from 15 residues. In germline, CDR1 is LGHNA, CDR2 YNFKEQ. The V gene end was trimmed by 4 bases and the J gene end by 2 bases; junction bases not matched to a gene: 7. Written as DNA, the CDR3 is TGTGCCAGCAGCCCGAACTCAGGGGGTCAAGAGACCCAGTACTTC. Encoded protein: CASSPNSGGQETQYF.

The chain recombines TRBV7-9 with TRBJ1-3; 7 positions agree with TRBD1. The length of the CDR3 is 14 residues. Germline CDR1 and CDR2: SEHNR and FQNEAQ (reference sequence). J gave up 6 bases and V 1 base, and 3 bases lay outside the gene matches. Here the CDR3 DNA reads TGTGCCAGCAGCTTAGGGGACAGCACAAACACCATATATTTT. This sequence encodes CASSLGDSTNTIYF.

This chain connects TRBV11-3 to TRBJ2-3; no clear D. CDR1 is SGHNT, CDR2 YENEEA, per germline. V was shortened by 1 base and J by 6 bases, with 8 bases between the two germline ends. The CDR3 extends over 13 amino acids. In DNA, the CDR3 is TGTGCCAGCAGCTTAGGTCCCTTGGATACGCAGTATTTT. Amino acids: CASSLGPLDTQYF.

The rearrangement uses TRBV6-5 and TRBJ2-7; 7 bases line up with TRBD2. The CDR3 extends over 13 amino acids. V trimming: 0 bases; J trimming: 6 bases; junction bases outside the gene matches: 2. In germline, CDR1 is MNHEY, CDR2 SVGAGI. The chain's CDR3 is CASSYSTGGEQYF. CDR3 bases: TGTGCCAGCAGTTACTCGACGGGGGGCGAGCAGTACTTC.

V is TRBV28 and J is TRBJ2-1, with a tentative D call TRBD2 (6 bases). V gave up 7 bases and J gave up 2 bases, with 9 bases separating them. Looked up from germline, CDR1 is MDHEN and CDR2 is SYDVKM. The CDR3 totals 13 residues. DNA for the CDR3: TGTGCCAGCACGGGAGTGCCCTACAATGAGCAGTTCTTC. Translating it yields CASTGVPYNEQFF.

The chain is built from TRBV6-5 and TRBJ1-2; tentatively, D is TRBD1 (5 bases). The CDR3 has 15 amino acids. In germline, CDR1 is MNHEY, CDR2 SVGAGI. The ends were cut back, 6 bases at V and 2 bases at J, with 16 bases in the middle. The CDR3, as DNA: TGTGCCAGCAGAAACCCGGGGGACGGAAACTATGGCTACACCTTC. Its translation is CASRNPGDGNYGYTF.

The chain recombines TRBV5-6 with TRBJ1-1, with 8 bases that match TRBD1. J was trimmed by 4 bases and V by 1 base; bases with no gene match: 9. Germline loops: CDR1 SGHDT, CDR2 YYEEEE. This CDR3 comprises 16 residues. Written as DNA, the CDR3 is TGTGCCAGCAGCTTGATCACAGGGGGAGGGTTCACTGAAGCTTTCTTT. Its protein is CASSLITGGGFTEAFF.

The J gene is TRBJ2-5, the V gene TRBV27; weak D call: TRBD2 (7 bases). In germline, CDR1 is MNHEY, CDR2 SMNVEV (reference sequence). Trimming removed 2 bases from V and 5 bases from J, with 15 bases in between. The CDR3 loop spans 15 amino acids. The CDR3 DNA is TGTGCCAGCAGTTTACGGGGGGCGCTTCATGAGACCCAGTACTTC. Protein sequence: CASSLRGALHETQYF.

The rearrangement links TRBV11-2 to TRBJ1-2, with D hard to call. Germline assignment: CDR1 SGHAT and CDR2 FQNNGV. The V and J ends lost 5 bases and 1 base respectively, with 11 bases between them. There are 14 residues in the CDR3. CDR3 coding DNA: TGTGCCAGCAGCCCCATCGGGGTTAACTATGGCTACACCTTC. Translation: CASSPIGVNYGYTF. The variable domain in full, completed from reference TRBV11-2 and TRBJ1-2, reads EAGVAQSPRYKIIEKRQSVAFWCNPISGHATLYWYQQILGQGPKLLIQFQNNGVVDDSQLPKDRFSAERLKGVDSTLKIQPAKLEDSAVYLCASSPIGVNYGYTFGSGTRLTVV.

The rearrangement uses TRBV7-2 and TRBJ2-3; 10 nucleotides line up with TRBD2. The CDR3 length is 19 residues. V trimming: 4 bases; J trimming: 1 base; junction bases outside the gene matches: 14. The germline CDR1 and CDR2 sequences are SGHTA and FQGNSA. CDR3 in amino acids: CASSSYLTRSGRGTDTQYF. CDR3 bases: TGTGCCAGCAGCTCCTACCTTACCCGAAGCGGGAGGGGCACAGATACGCAGTATTTT. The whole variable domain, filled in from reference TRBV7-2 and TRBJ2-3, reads GAGVSQSPSNKVTEKGKDVELRCDPISGHTALYWYRQSLGQGLEFLIYFQGNSAPDKSGLPSDRFSAERTGGSVSTLTIQRTQQEDSAVYLCASSSYLTRSGRGTDTQYFGPGTRLTVL.

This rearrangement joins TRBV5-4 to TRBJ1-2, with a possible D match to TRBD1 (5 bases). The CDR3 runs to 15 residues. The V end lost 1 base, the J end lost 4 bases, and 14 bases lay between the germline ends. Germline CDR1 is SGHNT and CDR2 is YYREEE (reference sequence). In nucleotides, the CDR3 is TGTGCCAGCAGCTTGCGGGGCGGGAAATTCTATGGCTACACCTTC. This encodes CASSLRGGKFYGYTF.

CDR3 residues: CASSSRTVTNYGYTF. The CDR3 nucleotides are TGTGCCAGCAGCTCTCGAACAGTTACTAACTATGGCTACACCTTC. V usage is TRBV13 and J usage is TRBJ1-2, with D unresolved. Trimming left V 4 bases short and J 0 bases short, with 12 bases between. CDR1 is PRHDT, CDR2 FYEKMQ, per germline (reference sequence). The CDR3 loop spans 15 amino acids.

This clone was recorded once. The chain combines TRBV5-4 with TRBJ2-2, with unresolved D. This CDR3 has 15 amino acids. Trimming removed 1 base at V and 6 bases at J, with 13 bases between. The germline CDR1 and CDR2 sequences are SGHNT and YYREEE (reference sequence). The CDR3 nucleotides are TGTGCCAGCAGCTTGCGGAATAGCTTCGCCGGGGAGCTGTTTTTT. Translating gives CASSLRNSFAGELFF.

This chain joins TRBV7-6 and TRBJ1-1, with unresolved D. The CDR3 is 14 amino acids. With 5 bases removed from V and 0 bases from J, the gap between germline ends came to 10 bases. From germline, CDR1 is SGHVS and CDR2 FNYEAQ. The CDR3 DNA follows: TGTGCCAGCAGCCCGAGCGGGCTGAACACTGAAGCTTTCTTT. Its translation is CASSPSGLNTEAFF.

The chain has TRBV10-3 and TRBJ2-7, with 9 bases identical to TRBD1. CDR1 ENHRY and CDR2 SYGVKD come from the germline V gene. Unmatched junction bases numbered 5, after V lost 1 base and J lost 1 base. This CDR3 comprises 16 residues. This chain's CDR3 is CAISEFRTGVSYEQYF. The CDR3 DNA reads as TGTGCCATCAGTGAGTTCAGGACAGGGGTTTCCTACGAGCAGTACTTC.

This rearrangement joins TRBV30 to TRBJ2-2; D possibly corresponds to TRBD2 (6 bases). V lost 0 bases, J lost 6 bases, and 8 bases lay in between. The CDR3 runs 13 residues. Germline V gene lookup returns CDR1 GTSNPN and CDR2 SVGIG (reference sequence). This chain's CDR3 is CAWSVTSPGELFF. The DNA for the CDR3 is TGTGCCTGGAGTGTAACTAGCCCCGGGGAGCTGTTTTTT.

The DNA for the CDR3 is TGTGCCAGCAGCTCGGACAAGAGCTCCTACAATGAGCAGTTCTTC. It codes for CASSSDKSSYNEQFF. This chain joins TRBV5-4 and TRBJ2-1; possibly TRBD1 for D (5 bases). Trimming took off 3 bases at V and 0 bases at J, with 10 bases between the two ends. CDR1 is SGHNT and CDR2 is YYREEE in the germline V gene (reference sequence). The CDR3 totals 15 residues.

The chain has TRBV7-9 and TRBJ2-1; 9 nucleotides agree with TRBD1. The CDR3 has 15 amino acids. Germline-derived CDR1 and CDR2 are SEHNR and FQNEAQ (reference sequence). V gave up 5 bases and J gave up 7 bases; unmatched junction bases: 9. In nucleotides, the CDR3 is TGTGCCAGCAGCCCCGGACAGGGGCGTATGAATGAGCAGTTCTTC. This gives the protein CASSPGQGRMNEQFF.

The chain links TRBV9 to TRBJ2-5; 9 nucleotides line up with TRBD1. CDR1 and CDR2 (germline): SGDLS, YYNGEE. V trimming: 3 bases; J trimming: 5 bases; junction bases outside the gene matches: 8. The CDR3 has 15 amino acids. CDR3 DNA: TGTGCCAGCAGCGCCTCTACAGGGGGCGGTGAGACCCAGTACTTC. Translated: CASSASTGGGETQYF. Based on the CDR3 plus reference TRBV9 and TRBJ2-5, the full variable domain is DSGVTQTPKHLITATGQRVTLRCSPRSGDLSVYWYQQSLDQGLQFLIQYYNGEERAKGNILERFSAQQFPDLHSELNLSSLELGDSALYFCASSASTGGGETQYFGPGTRLLVL.

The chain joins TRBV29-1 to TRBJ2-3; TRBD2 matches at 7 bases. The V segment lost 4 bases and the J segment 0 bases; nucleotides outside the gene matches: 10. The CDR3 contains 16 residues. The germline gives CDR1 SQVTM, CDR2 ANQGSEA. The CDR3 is CSVGLASGVSTDTQYF. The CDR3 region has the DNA TGCAGCGTTGGGTTGGCGAGCGGGGTAAGCACAGATACGCAGTATTTT.

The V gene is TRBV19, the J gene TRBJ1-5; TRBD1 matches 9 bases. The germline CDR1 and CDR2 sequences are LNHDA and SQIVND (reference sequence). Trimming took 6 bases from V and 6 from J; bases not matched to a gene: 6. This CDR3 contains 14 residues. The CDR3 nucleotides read TGTGCCAGTAGGGTGGACAGGGGAGGTCAGCCCCAGCATTTT. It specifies CASRVDRGGQPQHF.

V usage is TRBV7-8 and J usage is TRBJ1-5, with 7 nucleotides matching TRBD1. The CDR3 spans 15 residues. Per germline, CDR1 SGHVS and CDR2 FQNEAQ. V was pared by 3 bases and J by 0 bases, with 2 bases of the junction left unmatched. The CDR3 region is CASSFRQGSNQPQHF. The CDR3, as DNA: TGTGCCAGCAGCTTCAGACAGGGTAGCAATCAGCCCCAGCATTTT.